The source of this T cell receptor beta chain is a study of T cell repertoires in cytomegalovirus infection. Across the study: Shared public TCR beta signatures pointed to both CMV infection and a matching HLA type.

With V trimmed by 5 bases and J by 7 bases, 6 bases remained unmatched. Germline CDR1 and CDR2: MGHRA and YSYEKL. This CDR3 region has 14 residues. TCRdb fed the reads into MiXCR, producing one record per CDR3 protein. This table has about 450,000 distinct CDR3 sequences, around 32% appearing once. The sequenced material came from PBMCs. This sequence joins TRBV4-1 and TRBJ1-4; 8 nucleotides line up with TRBD1. The sequence was obtained from a human donor in good health (CMV status not recorded). Some clones in this sample may be carry-over from other donors' samples. CDR3 DNA: TGCGCCAGCAGCGACCAGGGGGCGGGTGAAAAACTGTTTTTT. Amino acid sequence: CASSDQGAGEKLFF.